Listed here are 7 T cell receptor beta chains from one sample, sequenced in a study of blood T cell repertoires in COVID-19. Here immunoSEQ multiplex PCR was the method, and the copy in TCRdb shows in-frame clones only, minus some. Of around 50,000 clones in the sample, about 89% were seen once. The sample was peripheral blood. The receptors come from a man in his 70s with active COVID-19.

This sequence joins TRBV18 and TRBJ1-1; 7 positions agree with TRBD1. The V gene end was trimmed by 3 bases and the J gene end by 0 bases; junction bases not matched to a gene: 7. Germline loops: CDR1 KGHSH, CDR2 LQKENI. This CDR3 has 16 residues. CDR3 region: CASSPRTGYMNTEAFF. DNA for the CDR3: TGTGCCAGCTCACCTAGGACAGGCTACATGAACACTGAAGCTTTCTTT.

The CDR3 region has the DNA TGTGCCAGCAGCCCTCGGACAGGGGGCACGCAGTATTTT. Amino acids: CASSPRTGGTQYF. The chain is built from TRBV12-3 or TRBV12-4 and TRBJ2-3; the match to TRBD1 covers 11 bases. The length of the CDR3 is 13 residues. The V segment lost 6 bases and the J segment 9 bases; nucleotides outside the gene matches: 5.

The genes are TRBV7-8 and TRBJ1-1; 9 bases fit TRBD1. J was trimmed by 7 bases and V by 1 base; bases with no gene match: 1. The germline V gene has CDR1 SGHVS and CDR2 FQNEAQ. This CDR3 is built from 13 residues. CDR3 sequence: CASSLGDRDEAFF. The CDR3 nucleotides are TGTGCCAGCAGCTTAGGGGACAGGGATGAAGCTTTCTTT.

This chain joins TRBV7-9 and TRBJ2-1, with 8 bases fitting TRBD2. Germline V CDR1 and CDR2: SEHNR, FQNEAQ (reference sequence). With V trimmed by 6 bases and J by 6 bases, 16 bases remained unmatched. The CDR3 sequence is 17 residues long. In DNA form, the CDR3 reads TGTGCCAGCAGAAATACCGGGGGGGCTGGTTTGGGCAATGAGCAGTTCTTC. Translating it yields CASRNTGGAGLGNEQFF.

V gene TRBV14 combines with J gene TRBJ2-5; 7 bases map to TRBD2. V lost 0 bases, J lost 2 bases, and 3 bases stayed unmatched. Per germline, CDR1 SGHDN and CDR2 FVKESK. The CDR3 is made up of 15 amino acids. This CDR3 reads CASSQETGGQETQYF. The CDR3 region has the DNA TGTGCCAGCAGCCAAGAGACGGGGGGTCAAGAGACCCAGTACTTC.

This clone was observed once. The J gene is TRBJ2-7, the V gene TRBV5-1; weak D call: TRBD1 (5 bases). Germline CDR1 reads SGHRS; CDR2 reads YFSETQ. Trimming stripped 0 bases from V and 5 bases from J, with 12 bases between. This CDR3 has 14 residues. Here the CDR3 DNA reads TGCGCCAGCAGCTTGGGACAGAATGTGGACGAGCAGTACTTC. This translates into CASSLGQNVDEQYF.

This chain connects TRBV24-1 to TRBJ1-5, with 7 bases fitting TRBD1. This CDR3 spans 15 amino acids. Germline CDR1 reads KGHDR; CDR2 reads SFDVKD. The ends lost 4 bases at V and 2 bases at J; junction bases unmatched: 4. CDR3 protein: CATSDPTGGNQPQHF. CDR3 DNA sequence: TGTGCCACCAGTGACCCCACAGGGGGCAATCAGCCCCAGCATTTT.